A selection of T cell receptor beta chains follows, all from one sample in a study of T cell changes during pregnancy in multiple sclerosis. The table came from immunoSEQ multiplex PCR; TCRdb's copy has only in-frame clones and leaves some out. This sample has about 39,000 clones, with almost 95% found just once. The sequenced sample was CD4+ T cells from peripheral blood mononuclear cells, obtained after pregnancy. Receptors originate from a female donor with multiple sclerosis, enrolled in a pregnancy study. Each CDR3 is given with its conserved first and last residue. Fields, in order: J gene, V gene, CDR3 protein.

TRBJ1-1	TRBV5-1	CASSLAGGGAAFF
TRBJ1-2	TRBV4-2	CASSQEYQQVALYGYTF
TRBJ2-1	TRBV2	CASRVGGNEQFF
TRBJ1-5	TRBV5-6	CASSYTGNQPQHF
TRBJ1-5	TRBV5-5	CASSAVRTGGYSNQPQHF
TRBJ1-1	TRBV7-8	CASSLKFMNTEAFF
TRBJ2-5	TRBV29-1	CSVGTGAFGETQYF
TRBJ2-3	TRBV7-2	CASSFHGWTSGNTDTQYF
TRBJ2-2	TRBV10-3	CAITPDSFLNTGELFF
TRBJ1-2	TRBV4-2	CASSQDARAGGYGYTF
TRBJ2-1	TRBV7-6	CASSLAEYNEQFF
TRBJ1-6	TRBV30	CAWTGSSYNSPLHF
TRBJ2-2	TRBV18	CASSPSGGLNTGELFF
TRBJ2-1	TRBV6-6	CASSSGASPLGQFF
TRBJ1-2	TRBV7-2	CASSLALGGAANYGYTF
TRBJ1-1	TRBV5-4	CASSLVSGTEAFF
TRBJ2-2	TRBV21-1	CASSKEGSEDSGGPNTGELFF
TRBJ2-3	TRBV7-9	CASSMSDRGKDTQYF
TRBJ1-2	TRBV6-1	CASSEMRGRKVYGYTF
TRBJ1-1	TRBV6-4	CASTKSGWGTEAFF
TRBJ2-3	TRBV11-2	CASSFLPLARSDTQYF
TRBJ1-2	TRBV7-8	CASSLGTVNYGYTF
TRBJ2-3	TRBV7-2	CASSFWGGRDGRDTQYF
TRBJ2-1	TRBV7-6	CASSPRPLLGINEQFF
TRBJ1-6	TRBV11-2	CASSSHARTPLHF
TRBJ1-4	TRBV2	CASRDRVGSEKLFF
TRBJ2-7	TRBV9	CASSVEPGTYEQYF
TRBJ2-2	TRBV5-1	CASSLFAGGPGELFF
TRBJ1-6	TRBV7-9	CASSLADSDNSPLHF
TRBJ1-4	TRBV7-6	CASSLSSGRENEKLFF
TRBJ1-5	TRBV7-6	CASSLATGPGQPQHF
TRBJ1-3	TRBV19	CATQDSQLNSGNTIYF
TRBJ2-7	TRBV9	CASSVGDRDSYEQYF
TRBJ1-1	TRBV7-3	CASSRDGARGTEAFF
TRBJ1-1	TRBV2	CASSEWQNTEAFF
TRBJ2-7	TRBV6-1	CASSRTVQGFGEQYF
TRBJ1-2	TRBV18	CASSPMSGNYGYTF
TRBJ1-3	TRBV18	CASSPEDSGNTIYF
TRBJ1-3	TRBV6-5	CASSYSSSGNTIYF
TRBJ1-3	TRBV7-9	CASSPNMGGNTIYF
TRBJ1-6	TRBV18	CASSPLQGASSPLHF
TRBJ2-7	TRBV18	CASSPGQDISYGQYF
TRBJ2-7	TRBV7-2	CASSPSGQGAYEQYF
TRBJ2-1	TRBV6-1	CASSSRLASYNEQFF
TRBJ2-2	TRBV5-1	CASKWSAGTNTGELFF
TRBJ2-1	TRBV7-2	CASSQGTRTSGGSYNEQFF
TRBJ1-1	TRBV30	CAWSTSGTGGGTEAFF
TRBJ2-1	TRBV5-1	CASSFTPRTTTSNEQFF
TRBJ1-4	TRBV5-6	CASSPGTGRLFF
TRBJ2-3	TRBV7-9	CASSLRGSDRGVDTQYF
TRBJ1-4	TRBV19	CASSPGTGGENEKLFF
TRBJ1-2	TRBV2	CASRLRQLRYGYTF
TRBJ1-4	TRBV19	CASTMTGRSEKLFF
TRBJ2-5	TRBV16	CASSQLGGRLETQYF
TRBJ2-3	TRBV2	CASRTSGGPRGTQYF
TRBJ2-3	TRBV19	CASSIGVAGGHTDTQYF
TRBJ2-7	TRBV19	CASSPGLEVAYEQYF
TRBJ2-2	TRBV6-1	CASSERGLYTGELFF
TRBJ1-2	TRBV19	CASSMLGAPGGGYTF
TRBJ2-3	TRBV4-1	CASSQEAPTDTQYF